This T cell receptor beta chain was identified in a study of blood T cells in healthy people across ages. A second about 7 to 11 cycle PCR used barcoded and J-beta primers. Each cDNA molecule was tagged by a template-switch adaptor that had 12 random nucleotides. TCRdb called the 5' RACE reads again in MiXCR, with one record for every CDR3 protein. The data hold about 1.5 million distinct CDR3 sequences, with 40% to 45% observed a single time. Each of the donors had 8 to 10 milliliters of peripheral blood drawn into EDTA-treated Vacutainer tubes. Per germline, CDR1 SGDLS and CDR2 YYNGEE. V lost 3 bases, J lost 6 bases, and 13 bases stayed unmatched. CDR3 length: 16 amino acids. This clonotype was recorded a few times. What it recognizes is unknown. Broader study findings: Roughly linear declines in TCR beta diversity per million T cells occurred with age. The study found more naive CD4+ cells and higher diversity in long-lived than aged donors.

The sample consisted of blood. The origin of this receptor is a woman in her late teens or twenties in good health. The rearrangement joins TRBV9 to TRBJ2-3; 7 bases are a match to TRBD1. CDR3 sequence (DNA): TGTGCCAGCAGCGCCCCGCCGGGACAGCTTTTCGATACGCAGTATTTT. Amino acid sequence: CASSAPPGQLFDTQYF.